What follows is one TCR beta chain and its context. Germline V gene data show CDR1 as MDHEN and CDR2 as SYDVKM. V shed 3 bases, J shed 3 bases, and the junction held 13 bases outside the gene matches. The CDR3 contains 17 residues. The data were produced by immunoSEQ multiplex PCR, yet TCRdb's version contains in-frame clones alone and is incomplete. The sample contains about 80,000 clones, about 92% of which appear only once. This sample was taken from a study of OX40 agonist ivuxolimab in advanced cancers. The receptor was derived from an adult with an advanced solid tumor such as melanoma, head and neck, liver or kidney cancer. The source material was CD4+ or CD8+ T cells sorted from blood, sampled in a trial of the OX40 agonist ivuxolimab. The chain joins TRBV28 to TRBJ2-5, with TRBD2 matching 7 bases. The CDR3 protein is CASSFLRVAGGEETQYF. CDR3 sequence (DNA): TGTGCCAGCAGTTTTCTCCGCGTAGCGGGCGGGGAAGAGACCCAGTACTTC.